The entry that follows covers one T cell receptor beta chain sequence. Everyone who took part was roughly 18 to 95 years old, and they came from 24 US areas. Researchers sorted participants into cohorts using their self-reported clinical history. The entry originates in a study of blood T cell repertoires in COVID-19. Study as a whole: Acute and convalescent COVID-19 specimens originated in the United States, Italy and Spain. From T cells, B-cell-depleted T cells, or PBMCs came the material, which was cDNA or gDNA.

This table comes from immunoSEQ multiplex PCR, and its TCRdb copy is limited to in-frame clones, with some not included. The top ten hold about 0.57% of the sample, which has around 470,000 clones, about 90% seen once. Unmatched junction bases numbered 5, after V lost 2 bases and J lost 6 bases. The germline CDR1 and CDR2 sequences are MGHRA and YSYEKL. This CDR3 region has 14 residues. The specimen sequenced was PBMCs or T cells enriched from blood (not recorded which). This rearrangement joins TRBV4-1 to TRBJ2-7; 9 bases map to TRBD1. This TCR came from a man younger than 35 who had recovered from COVID-19. The CDR3 DNA sequence: TGCGCCAGCAGCCAAAACAGGGGGCCGGGCGAGCAGTACTTC. It codes for CASSQNRGPGEQYF.